The clone carrying this T cell receptor (beta chain) was seen only a few times. The target antigen is unknown. The record originates from a study of glioma-infiltrating T cells. General study points: Tissue and blood shared very few CDR3 sequences. Gliomas, especially low-grade, showed above-expected tissue-blood divergence; non-neoplastic patients showed below.

The CDR3 has 14 amino acids. The V and J ends lost 10 bases and 3 bases, in that order; junction bases with no gene match: 7. Germline V gene data show CDR1 as MNHNS and CDR2 as SASEGT. Using RNA template, CDR3s of TCR alpha and beta were amplified with iRepertoire arm-PCR. Tissue mRNA or PBMC total RNA, about 90-450 ng, went into one-step reverse transcription and amplification. One entry per CDR3 protein results from TCRdb running MiXCR on the multiplex PCR reads. Of under 200,000 distinct CDR3 sequences listed, under 55% were seen once; the top ten hold roughly 5.5%. The specimen sequenced was glioma tissue, nonneoplastic brain tissue, or PBMCs (not recorded which). The clonotype comes from a human donor with low-grade glioma or glioblastoma, undergoing nonglioma brain surgery, or in good health (not recorded which). This sequence joins TRBV6-1 and TRBJ1-3; 9 bases match TRBD1. The chain's CDR3 is CAIRADRGGNTIYF. The CDR3 DNA reads TGTGCCATCCGCGCGGACAGGGGTGGAAACACCATATATTTT.